These T cell receptor beta chains were read from a single sample in a study of response to subunit inactivated influenza vaccine. TCRdb reanalysed the RT-PCR reads using MiXCR and keeps one entry per CDR3 protein. Among hundreds of thousands of distinct CDR3 sequences listed, roughly 20% were seen once. The input for sequencing was PBMCs from blood, taken around 22 months after vaccination. The receptors originated from a man aged 50 to 75 who received an inactivated influenza vaccine. The CDR3 runs from the conserved cysteine through the conserved F or W. Fields, in order: CDR3 protein, CDR3 DNA, D gene, V gene, CDR3 length, J gene, clone size. D genes are given only for firm matches. Some rows have no size entry. The others give once, few or many, or a class for an expanded clone.

cdr3_aa: CASSGIDSNTGELFF; cdr3_nt: TGTGCCAGCAGTGGAATCGACTCCAACACCGGGGAGCTGTTTTTT; d_call: -; v_call: TRBV6-1; cdr3_length: 15; j_call: TRBJ2-2; clone_size: -
cdr3_aa: CASSQEGVYNEQFF; cdr3_nt: TGCGCCAGCAGCCAAGAAGGGGTCTACAATGAGCAGTTCTTC; d_call: -; v_call: TRBV4-3; cdr3_length: 14; j_call: TRBJ2-1; clone_size: -
cdr3_aa: CATREGANTEAFF; cdr3_nt: TGTGCAACCCGAGAGGGGGCGAACACTGAAGCTTTCTTT; d_call: TRBD1; v_call: TRBV7-3; cdr3_length: 13; j_call: TRBJ1-1; clone_size: once
cdr3_aa: CAISEATGLGNEQFF; cdr3_nt: TGTGCCATCAGTGAGGCCACGGGGTTAGGGAATGAGCAGTTCTTC; d_call: -; v_call: TRBV10-3; cdr3_length: 15; j_call: TRBJ2-1; clone_size: -
cdr3_aa: CASLPEGPGLRTDTQYF; cdr3_nt: TGTGCCAGTCTCCCGGAGGGTCCGGGACTTCGCACAGATACGCAGTATTTT; d_call: -; v_call: TRBV7-8; cdr3_length: 17; j_call: TRBJ2-3; clone_size: once
cdr3_aa: CASSLGQGGYGCTF; cdr3_nt: TGTGCCAGCAGCTTGGGACAGGGTGGCTATGGCTGCACCTTC; d_call: TRBD1; v_call: TRBV7-8; cdr3_length: 14; j_call: TRBJ1-2; clone_size: -
cdr3_aa: CASSLGYTIYF; cdr3_nt: TGTGCCAGCAGCTTGGGATACACCATATATTTT; d_call: -; v_call: TRBV13; cdr3_length: 11; j_call: TRBJ1-3; clone_size: -
cdr3_aa: CASRPFAGGFGYTF; cdr3_nt: TGTGCCAGCAGGCCCTTTGCCGGGGGATTTGGCTACACCTTC; d_call: -; v_call: TRBV28; cdr3_length: 14; j_call: TRBJ1-2; clone_size: -
cdr3_aa: CASSLRLGATNTEAFF; cdr3_nt: TGTGCCAGCAGTCTACGACTGGGGGCTACGAACACTGAAGCTTTCTTT; d_call: -; v_call: TRBV6-2/TRBV6-3; cdr3_length: 16; j_call: TRBJ1-1; clone_size: -
cdr3_aa: CSASQMNTEAFF; cdr3_nt: TGCAGTGCCAGTCAGATGAACACTGAAGCTTTCTTT; d_call: -; v_call: TRBV20-1; cdr3_length: 12; j_call: TRBJ1-1; clone_size: -
cdr3_aa: CSADRGAEAFF; cdr3_nt: TGCAGTGCAGACCGGGGAGCTGAAGCTTTCTTT; d_call: -; v_call: TRBV20-1; cdr3_length: 11; j_call: TRBJ1-1; clone_size: many
cdr3_aa: CASSLDPGGPEAFF; cdr3_nt: TGTGCCAGCAGCTTAGACCCTGGTGGGCCTGAAGCTTTCTTT; d_call: -; v_call: TRBV7-6; cdr3_length: 14; j_call: TRBJ1-1; clone_size: few
cdr3_aa: CASSHVRDRGLYGYTF; cdr3_nt: TGCGCCAGCAGCCATGTCCGGGACAGGGGATTGTATGGCTACACCTTC; d_call: TRBD1; v_call: TRBV4-1; cdr3_length: 16; j_call: TRBJ1-2; clone_size: -
cdr3_aa: CASSFDSSSGNTIYF; cdr3_nt: TGCGCCAGCAGCTTCGACAGTAGCTCTGGAAACACCATATATTTT; d_call: -; v_call: TRBV5-1; cdr3_length: 15; j_call: TRBJ1-3; clone_size: few
cdr3_aa: CASSFQDSRTDTQYF; cdr3_nt: TGTGCCAGCAGCTTTCAGGACAGTCGCACAGATACGCAGTATTTT; d_call: -; v_call: TRBV7-2; cdr3_length: 15; j_call: TRBJ2-3; clone_size: -
cdr3_aa: CASSSGPSDLQETQYF; cdr3_nt: TGTGCCAGCAGTAGCGGTCCTTCAGACCTCCAAGAGACCCAGTACTTC; d_call: -; v_call: TRBV6-1; cdr3_length: 16; j_call: TRBJ2-5; clone_size: many